This TCR beta chain was recovered during a study of T cell responses to AZD1222 COVID-19 vaccine. The CDR3 spans 14 residues. Trimming pared 2 bases from V and 4 bases from J, leaving 11 bases between. The germline V gene has CDR1 LGHDT and CDR2 YNNKEL (reference sequence). Using immunoSEQ multiplex PCR, the repertoire was profiled, and TCRdb retains in-frame clones only, with some absent. This table has some 100,000 clones, approximately 91% appearing once. The sequencing used peripheral blood, collected on day 0 of MenACWY control vaccination. This TCR was recovered from an adult in good health. The V and J genes are TRBV3-1 (or the pseudogene TRBV3-2) and TRBJ1-1, with D maybe TRBD1 (5 bases). DNA for the CDR3: TGTGCCAGCAGCCAACAAGGGGCGAGCACTGAAGCTTTCTTT. This gives the protein CASSQQGASTEAFF.